The clone carrying this T cell receptor beta chain was recorded at least ten times. Time point denoted: newly diagnosed GD, antithyroid drugs for less than 3 months. RNA isolated from PBMCs was used to make the TCR library. Patients came from an endocrinology department in Xi'an, China. Libraries of TCR beta came from iRepertoire HTBI primers plus Arm-PCR of CDR3 regions. TCRdb independently ran MiXCR on the multiplex PCR reads; one entry per CDR3 protein. The sample has about 430,000 distinct CDR3 sequences, over 12% seen once; the top ten hold about 8.3%. These data belong to a study of regulatory T cells in long-lasting Graves disease. V was cut by 5 bases and J by 5 bases, with 11 bases left in between. The CDR3 is 13 amino acids. Germline CDR1 SGHVS, CDR2 FQNEAQ. These sequences were also reported in another study, on T cells in Graves' hyperthyroidism and ophthalmopathy. From that paper: Participants, patients aged 18 to 65, had newly diagnosed hyperthyroidism with a duration under 2 months. The blood repertoire included most of the expanded thyroid clonotypes above 0.001.

This chain links TRBV7-8 with TRBJ2-3; the D gene is possibly TRBD1 (5 bases). The sequence came from a woman aged 40 to 50 with Graves disease. The sample consisted of peripheral blood mononuclear cells (PBMCs), taken at new diagnosis, from a patient treated with antithyroid drugs. CDR3 region: CASSPPRVDTQYF. The DNA for the CDR3 is TGTGCCAGCAGCCCACCCAGGGTAGATACGCAGTATTTT. Drawing the rest from reference TRBV7-8 and TRBJ2-3, the complete variable domain is GAGVSQSPRYKVAKRGQDVALRCDPISGHVSLFWYQQALGQGPEFLTYFQNEAQLDKSGLPSDRFFAERPEGSVSTLKIQRTQQEDSAVYLCASSPPRVDTQYFGPGTRLTVL.